These 29 T cell receptor beta chains were all obtained from the same sample, sequenced in a study of lymphopenia after photon versus proton radiotherapy. The assay was immunoSEQ multiplex PCR, and TCRdb's table has in-frame clones only and misses some. This table holds around 66,000 clones, 86% found once. The starting material was peripheral blood, obtained from a patient treated with photon-based radiotherapy. The receptors were gathered from a man between 40 and 49 years old with gastric cancer.

V and J are TRBV2 and TRBJ2-5; TRBD1 aligns across 8 bases. Trimming removed 6 bases from V and 2 bases from J; junction bases left unmatched: 2. The germline V gene has CDR1 SNHLY and CDR2 FYNNEI. The CDR3 is 13 amino acids. CDR3 nucleotide sequence: TGTGCCAGCAGAAGGGACAGGCAAGAGACCCAGTACTTC. Residues: CASRRDRQETQYF.

This clone is a singleton in its sample. Here the CDR3 reads CASTLAGGTNTGELFF. Here the CDR3 DNA reads TGTGCCAGCACACTAGCGGGGGGTACGAACACCGGGGAGCTGTTTTTT. The chain carries TRBV6-6 and TRBJ2-2; 12 positions agree with TRBD2. With 7 bases clipped from V and 0 bases from J, the junction kept 3 bases outside the gene matches. Germline V CDR1 and CDR2: MNHNY, SVGAGI (reference sequence). The CDR3 consists of 16 residues.

The rearrangement uses TRBV19 and TRBJ2-3; 8 bases are a match to TRBD2. With 3 bases clipped from V and 4 bases from J, the junction kept 9 bases outside the gene matches. The germline CDR1 and CDR2 sequences are LNHDA and SQIVND (reference sequence). The length of the CDR3 is 16 residues. The CDR3 DNA is TGTGCCAGTAGTATGGGCGGGGGGCGCCGGGCAGATACGCAGTATTTT. This codes for CASSMGGGRRADTQYF.

J is TRBJ2-6 and V is TRBV5-1; D unresolved. Germline CDR1 SGHRS, CDR2 YFSETQ. CDR3 size: 17 residues. V lost 1 base, J lost 0 bases, and 11 bases lay in between. CDR3 nucleotide sequence: TGCGCCAGCAGCTTGAGCCAGAGGAGCTCTGGGGCCAACGTCCTGACTTTC. This sequence encodes CASSLSQRSSGANVLTF.

The chain joins TRBV30 to TRBJ1-2; 9 positions match TRBD1. The CDR3 is 12 amino acids. Germline CDR1 and CDR2: GTSNPN and SVGIG (reference sequence). J lost 8 bases, V lost 7 bases, and 8 bases had no gene match. CDR3 DNA: TGTGCCTATAAAGGGACAGGGCAGGGCTACACCTTC. Its protein is CAYKGTGQGYTF.

The chain links TRBV7-9 to TRBJ2-3; TRBD1 agrees at 10 bases. V lost 8 bases and J lost 3; bases outside the gene matches: 2. The CDR3 has 13 amino acids. Germline-derived CDR1 and CDR2 are SEHNR and FQNEAQ (reference sequence). The CDR3 coding sequence is TGTGCCAGCCGGGACAGGGGTACAGATACGCAGTATTTT. It translates to CASRDRGTDTQYF.

The gene calls are TRBV6-6 and TRBJ2-7, with a tentative D call TRBD2 (5 bases). The germline CDR1 and CDR2 sequences are MNHNY and SVGAGI (reference sequence). Trimming removed 6 bases at V and 3 bases at J, with 18 bases between. CDR3 length equals 15 residues. The CDR3 reads CASSRPGSTVYEQYF. The CDR3 nucleotides are TGTGCCAGCAGCCGACCGGGGAGTACCGTCTACGAGCAGTACTTC.

The chain joins TRBV13 to TRBJ2-7; 10 bases align to TRBD1. Germline V gives CDR1 PRHDT, CDR2 FYEKMQ (reference sequence). CDR3 length: 15 residues. Trimming cost V 1 base and J 4 bases; bases outside gene matches: 4. This chain's CDR3 is CASSLADRGQYEQYF. The CDR3 DNA reads TGTGCCAGCAGCTTAGCCGACAGGGGGCAATACGAGCAGTACTTC.

The chain joins TRBV7-9 to TRBJ1-5; 7 nucleotides align to TRBD1. The trim removed 5 bases at V and 4 bases at J, leaving 8 bases unmatched. This CDR3 has 15 amino acids. Germline-derived CDR1 and CDR2 are SEHNR and FQNEAQ (reference sequence). The CDR3, as DNA: TGTGCCAGCAGCGATACGGGACAGCCTAATCAGCCCCAGCATTTT. Translation gives CASSDTGQPNQPQHF.

This chain uses TRBV18 with TRBJ2-7; D might be TRBD2 (5 bases). Trimming pared 6 bases from V and 4 bases from J, leaving 19 bases between. Per germline, CDR1 KGHSH and CDR2 LQKENI. The CDR3 consists of 15 residues. CDR3 in amino acids: CASSLGWQEVYEQYF. The DNA of the CDR3 is TGTGCCAGCTCCCTGGGTTGGCAGGAGGTTTACGAGCAGTACTTC.

The genes are TRBV30 and TRBJ2-2, with TRBD2 matching over 11 bases. V dropped 3 bases and J dropped 9; count of bases not matched to a gene: 12. Germline-derived CDR1 and CDR2 are GTSNPN and SVGIG (reference sequence). The CDR3 is made up of 16 amino acids. CDR3 amino acids: CAWSDLISSGGWELFF. Here the CDR3 DNA reads TGTGCCTGGAGCGACCTCATTTCTAGCGGGGGGTGGGAGCTGTTTTTT.

With regard to this clone: The identical CDR3 is also encoded by other nucleotide sequences in the sample. The chain carries TRBV5-1 and TRBJ1-2; D not certain. CDR1 and CDR2 from the germline V gene are SGHRS and YFSETQ. V lost 0 bases and J 0 bases, leaving 6 bases between the germline ends. This CDR3 is built from 14 residues. The DNA for the CDR3 is TGCGCCAGCAGCTTGGAGCCAGCTAACTATGGCTACACCTTC. Translated, it gives CASSLEPANYGYTF.

The rearrangement uses TRBV30 and TRBJ2-5; tentative D call: TRBD1 (5 bases). Germline CDR1 GTSNPN, CDR2 SVGIG (reference sequence). The CDR3 has 13 residues. V shed 0 bases and J shed 5 bases, with 10 bases lying between them. Written as DNA, the CDR3 is TGTGCCTGGAGTGTACGGCCAGGGGAGACCCAGTACTTC. It translates to CAWSVRPGETQYF.

The rearrangement links TRBV4-3 to TRBJ1-5; the D is unclear. Trimming left V 0 bases short and J 7 bases short, with 7 bases between. This CDR3 is built from 13 residues. Germline CDR1 reads LGHNA; CDR2 reads YSLEER. For the CDR3, the DNA is TGCGCCAGCAGCCAAGAGGGTCGGCAGCCCCAGCATTTT. Protein product: CASSQEGRQPQHF.

This chain connects TRBV5-6 to TRBJ2-3, with D possibly matching TRBD1 (5 bases). CDR1 SGHDT and CDR2 YYEEEE come from the germline V gene. The CDR3 spans 15 residues. Between the trimmed V and J ends, which lost 0 bases and 3 bases, there was a span of 11 bases. The CDR3 nucleotides read TGTGCCAGCAGCTTGGTACGGAAGGGGACAGATACGCAGTATTTT. Protein sequence: CASSLVRKGTDTQYF.

The chain has TRBV5-6 and TRBJ1-1; TRBD1 aligns across 9 bases. There are 16 residues in the CDR3. Trimming at V came to 2 bases and at J to 4 bases, leaving 9 bases not matched to a gene. Looked up from germline, CDR1 is SGHDT and CDR2 is YYEEEE. CDR3 sequence (DNA): TGTGCCAGCAGCTTCCGTAGGGACAGGGTGGGCACTGAAGCTTTCTTT. This translates into CASSFRRDRVGTEAFF.

The rearrangement links TRBV29-1 to TRBJ1-2, with a possible D match to TRBD1 (6 bases). Germline values: CDR1 SQVTM, CDR2 ANQGSEA. This CDR3 region has 13 residues. Trimming took off 1 base at V and 11 bases at J, with 17 bases between the two ends. CDR3 sequence (DNA): TGCAGCGTTGAAGTTAGCAGGGGTAGCGAGTACACCTTC. Protein: CSVEVSRGSEYTF.

The V gene is TRBV19, the J gene TRBJ1-6, with a possible D match to TRBD1 (5 bases). V was shortened by 3 bases and J by 14 bases, with 26 bases between the two germline ends. Germline loops: CDR1 LNHDA, CDR2 SQIVND (reference sequence). CDR3 length: 17 amino acids. CDR3 protein: CASSMSTGAWSVRALHF. The CDR3 DNA is TGTGCCAGTAGTATGTCGACCGGGGCCTGGTCGGTTAGGGCCCTCCACTTT.

This chain joins TRBV5-1 and TRBJ2-1; TRBD1 agrees at 8 bases. There are 15 residues in the CDR3. V lost 7 bases to trimming and J lost 1 base; unmatched junction nucleotides: 7. Germline assignment: CDR1 SGHRS and CDR2 YFSETQ. The CDR3 protein is CASRSGQGSYNEQFF. CDR3 nucleotides: TGCGCCAGCCGATCCGGACAGGGATCCTACAATGAGCAGTTCTTC.

The V gene is TRBV6-6, the J gene TRBJ1-3; D might be TRBD1 (5 bases). The CDR3 extends over 16 amino acids. Between the trimmed V and J ends, which lost 6 bases and 0 bases, there was a span of 15 bases. Per the germline V gene, CDR1 is MNHNY and CDR2 is SVGAGI (reference sequence). The CDR3 nucleotides are TGTGCCAGCAGCATCACCGGGGGGAGCTCTGGAAACACCATATATTTT. It is translated as CASSITGGSSGNTIYF.

The chain employs TRBV7-9 and TRBJ2-7, with D hard to call. CDR1 and CDR2 (germline): SEHNR, FQNEAQ (reference sequence). The CDR3 sequence is 12 residues long. Trimming shortened V by 1 base and J by 1 base, and 2 bases separated the two germline ends. CDR3 residues: CASSLGSYEQYF. Here the CDR3 DNA reads TGTGCCAGCAGCTTAGGTTCCTACGAGCAGTACTTC.

The V and J genes are TRBV5-6 and TRBJ1-2; D call uncertain. The CDR3 is 13 amino acids. The ends were cut back, 0 bases at V and 6 bases at J, with 9 bases in the middle. Germline CDR1 and CDR2: SGHDT and YYEEEE. In DNA, the CDR3 is TGTGCCAGCAGCTTGGATCGTGCGAATGGCTACACCTTC. Protein: CASSLDRANGYTF.

The rearrangement uses TRBV6-5 and TRBJ2-7; either TRBD1 or TRBD2 may supply D (5 bases each). The CDR3 spans 15 residues. CDR1 MNHEY and CDR2 SVGAGI come from the germline V gene. The V end lost 4 bases, the J end lost 6 bases, and 19 bases lay between the germline ends. This CDR3 reads CASSSRFRQTTEQYF. The CDR3, as DNA: TGTGCCAGCAGTTCCCGCTTCCGACAGACTACCGAGCAGTACTTC.

This sequence joins TRBV6-6 and TRBJ1-1; D is perhaps TRBD1 (5 bases). The CDR3 has 12 residues. Germline assignment: CDR1 MNHNY and CDR2 SVGAGI (reference sequence). V was clipped by 5 bases and J by 7 bases, with 11 bases between them. CDR3 nucleotide sequence: TGTGCCAGCAGTCCGGTTGGGGGTGAAGCTTTCTTT. Its translation: CASSPVGGEAFF.

The gene calls are TRBV18 and TRBJ2-2; 7 bases are a match to TRBD2. Unmatched junction bases numbered 7, after V lost 3 bases and J lost 3 bases. This CDR3 region has 16 residues. The germline CDR1 and CDR2 sequences are KGHSH and LQKENI. The CDR3 here is CASSPSGRRDTGELFF. In DNA form, the CDR3 reads TGTGCCAGCTCACCCTCCGGGAGGCGCGACACCGGGGAGCTGTTTTTT.

This clone was counted between two and nine times. This chain connects TRBV27 to TRBJ1-2; 10 nucleotides match TRBD1. The germline CDR1 and CDR2 sequences are MNHEY and SMNVEV (reference sequence). The junction had 11 bases not matched to a gene; V was cut back by 8 bases and J by 8 bases. This CDR3 is 14 amino acids long. In nucleotides, the CDR3 is TGTGCCAGCGGATTTCCCGGGACAGGGGTAGGCTACACCTTC. Translated: CASGFPGTGVGYTF.

V usage is TRBV5-1 and J usage is TRBJ2-7; D is perhaps TRBD1 (6 bases). This CDR3 has 12 amino acids. The germline gives CDR1 SGHRS, CDR2 YFSETQ. V was trimmed by 7 bases and J by 3 bases, leaving 11 bases between them. The CDR3 sequence is CASHEDSYEQYF. CDR3 nucleotides: TGCGCCAGCCATGAGGACAGCTACGAGCAGTACTTC.

The chain couples TRBV16 to TRBJ1-2; 7 bases agree with TRBD1. In germline, CDR1 is KGHSY, CDR2 FQNENV. The CDR3 totals 14 residues. The junction had 4 bases not matched to a gene; V was cut back by 2 bases and J by 4 bases. In nucleotides, the CDR3 is TGTGCCAGCAGCCAAACAGGGGAAGCCTATGGCTACACCTTC. Protein: CASSQTGEAYGYTF.

This chain uses TRBV28 with TRBJ1-2; D is perhaps TRBD1 (5 bases). The CDR3 sequence is 13 residues long. CDR1 and CDR2 (germline): MDHEN, SYDVKM. V lost 5 bases, J lost 6 bases, and 13 bases lay in between. CDR3 loop: CASSLSGEDGYTF. The CDR3 DNA reads as TGTGCCAGCAGTCTCTCGGGGGAGGATGGCTACACCTTC.